Shown below are 21 T cell receptor beta chains from a single sample sequenced in a study of blood T cell repertoires in COVID-19. Method: immunoSEQ multiplex PCR; TCRdb's copy keeps in-frame clones and lacks some. This table holds about 20,000 clones, 91% found once. The sample comprised peripheral blood. The receptors here all came from a human donor in a cohort sampled during active COVID-19.

The V and J genes are TRBV18 and TRBJ1-1; 7 bases agree with TRBD1. The CDR3 loop spans 15 amino acids. The ends lost 2 bases at V and 1 base at J; junction bases unmatched: 4. Per germline, CDR1 KGHSH and CDR2 LQKENI. The CDR3 DNA is TGTGCCAGCTCACCATACACAGGGGCGAACACTGAAGCTTTCTTT. Residues: CASSPYTGANTEAFF.

The J gene is TRBJ1-1, the V gene TRBV11-2, with 9 bases lining up with TRBD1. V lost 1 base and J lost 7; bases outside the gene matches: 19. The CDR3 has 19 amino acids. The germline gives CDR1 SGHAT, CDR2 FQNNGV. CDR3 protein: CASSLGKDRGALERYEAFF. The CDR3 nucleotides read TGTGCCAGCAGCTTAGGAAAGGACAGGGGCGCTCTTGAAAGGTATGAAGCTTTCTTT.

This clone has only one observation. This chain connects TRBV7-8 to TRBJ2-3, with a weak D call TRBD1 (7 bases). Germline assignment: CDR1 SGHVS and CDR2 FQNEAQ. Trimming pared 3 bases from V and 1 base from J, leaving 11 bases between. The CDR3 loop spans 15 amino acids. The CDR3 loop reads CASSFRGDRTDTQYF. In nucleotides, the CDR3 is TGTGCCAGCAGCTTCAGGGGGGATCGCACAGATACGCAGTATTTT. Filled out from reference TRBV7-8 and TRBJ2-3, the complete variable domain reads GAGVSQSPRYKVAKRGQDVALRCDPISGHVSLFWYQQALGQGPEFLTYFQNEAQLDKSGLPSDRFFAERPEGSVSTLKIQRTQQEDSAVYLCASSFRGDRTDTQYFGPGTRLTVL.

CDR3 DNA sequence: TGTGCCAGCAGCGAGCGGGGGGGCTTTATTGAGCAGTTCTTC. This encodes CASSERGGFIEQFF. The chain employs TRBV4-2 and TRBJ2-1; 10 bases match TRBD2. From germline, CDR1 is LGHNA and CDR2 YNFKEQ. Trimming at V came to 5 bases and at J to 9 bases, leaving 7 bases not matched to a gene. There are 14 residues in the CDR3.

V gene TRBV5-1 combines with J gene TRBJ2-5, with D perhaps matching TRBD1 (6 bases). Trimming shortened V by 4 bases and J by 7 bases, and 14 bases separated the two germline ends. Germline V gene data show CDR1 as SGHRS and CDR2 as YFSETQ. The length of the CDR3 is 13 residues. The CDR3 nucleotides are TGCGCCAGCAGCCGGGACACGGCGGGGACCCAGTACTTC. The encoded protein is CASSRDTAGTQYF.

The chain carries TRBV27 and TRBJ2-5, with D unresolved. The CDR3 has 14 amino acids. Per germline, CDR1 MNHEY and CDR2 SMNVEV (reference sequence). V dropped 4 bases and J dropped 5 bases, with 14 bases sitting between them. The CDR3 DNA is TGTGCCAGCAGTTCCCTGATCGTCGGGGAGACCCAGTACTTC. It encodes CASSSLIVGETQYF.

The V call is TRBV6-5, the J call TRBJ1-2, with no clear D. Germline-derived CDR1 and CDR2 are MNHEY and SVGAGI. Trimming cost V 6 bases and J 2 bases, with 10 bases left between them. CDR3 length: 13 amino acids. The CDR3 loop reads CASSPTPNYGYTF. For the CDR3, the DNA is TGTGCCAGCAGCCCGACACCAAACTATGGCTACACCTTC.

The chain carries TRBV29-1 and TRBJ2-7, with 10 positions matching TRBD1. With 7 bases clipped from V and 3 bases from J, the junction kept 9 bases outside the gene matches. The germline V gene encodes CDR1 SQVTM and CDR2 ANQGSEA. The CDR3 sequence is 14 residues long. CDR3 protein: CSAAPGQGSYEQYF. CDR3 nucleotide sequence: TGCAGCGCTGCTCCGGGACAGGGGAGCTACGAGCAGTACTTC.

The V call is TRBV27, the J call TRBJ1-1, with 9 bases matching TRBD1. The CDR3 length is 15 residues. V shed 5 bases, J shed 3 bases, and the junction held 7 bases outside the gene matches. The germline CDR1 and CDR2 sequences are MNHEY and SMNVEV (reference sequence). CDR3 region: CASSADRGAYTEAFF. The CDR3, as DNA: TGTGCCAGCAGTGCTGACAGGGGGGCGTACACTGAAGCTTTCTTT.

V gene TRBV30 combines with J gene TRBJ1-2, with 9 nucleotides matching TRBD1. V shed 1 base, J shed 5 bases, and the junction held 8 bases outside the gene matches. The CDR3 consists of 15 residues. Germline loops: CDR1 GTSNPN, CDR2 SVGIG (reference sequence). The CDR3 region has the DNA TGTGCCTGGAGTGCGGGGGGGACAGGGAAATATGGCTACACCTTC. Amino acids: CAWSAGGTGKYGYTF.

V gene TRBV10-2 combines with J gene TRBJ1-5, with 7 bases lining up with TRBD1. CDR1 WSHSY and CDR2 SAAADI come from the germline V gene. Unmatched junction bases numbered 8, after V lost 3 bases and J lost 6 bases. The CDR3 sequence is 15 residues long. The CDR3 protein is CASSEGQGELQPQHF. CDR3 in DNA: TGCGCCAGCAGTGAAGGGCAGGGGGAGCTTCAGCCCCAGCATTTT.

The rearrangement uses TRBV21-1 and TRBJ1-4; the D call in the table, TRBD1, was not verified against the DNA. TRBV21-1 is a recognized pseudogene. The CDR3 runs 15 residues. As DNA, the CDR3 is TGTGCCAGCAGCCCGAGGGGGTGGGTACGCGAAAAACTGTTTTTT. It encodes CASSPRGWVREKLFF.

The chain recombines TRBV29-1 with TRBJ2-7; 10 nucleotides match TRBD1. Germline loops: CDR1 SQVTM, CDR2 ANQGSEA. The V and J ends lost 4 bases and 3 bases, in that order; junction bases with no gene match: 3. This CDR3 region has 13 residues. The CDR3 DNA reads TGCAGCGTTGGCGGGACAGGGGACTACGAGCAGTACTTC. Translated, it gives CSVGGTGDYEQYF.

The chain recombines TRBV4-1 with TRBJ2-7; 12 nucleotides align to TRBD2. Trimming at V came to 0 bases and at J to 1 base, leaving 7 bases not matched to a gene. The CDR3 spans 18 residues. The germline V gene has CDR1 MGHRA and CDR2 YSYEKL. In nucleotides, the CDR3 is TGCGCCAGCAGCCAAGAAGGACTAGCGGGATGGAATTCCTACGAGCAGTACTTC. It is translated as CASSQEGLAGWNSYEQYF.

This clone was counted only a few times. The rearrangement links TRBV4-2 to TRBJ1-1; D possibly corresponds to TRBD1 (6 bases). The germline gives CDR1 LGHNA, CDR2 YNFKEQ. The CDR3 extends over 15 amino acids. The germline V and J ends were trimmed by 2 bases and 3 bases, with 13 bases remaining between them. The chain's CDR3 is CASSQSQGADTEAFF. The CDR3 nucleotides read TGTGCCAGCAGCCAATCACAGGGTGCGGACACTGAAGCTTTCTTT.

The CDR3 region is CASSQSIGTSYNSPLHF. The CDR3 bases are TGCGCCAGCAGTCAATCTATCGGGACATCCTATAATTCACCCCTCCACTTT. The rearrangement uses TRBV23-1 and TRBJ1-6, with TRBD1 as a possible D gene (6 bases). TRBV23-1 is placed among ORFs of uncertain function. V lost 0 bases and J lost 1, with 10 bases in between. The CDR3 loop spans 17 amino acids.

Turning to this clone: Relative to the germline gene, one junction end is altered; a read error may explain this. The CDR3 region is CVSSGEGSYEQYF. CDR3 in DNA: TGTGTCAGCAGTGGGGAGGGGTCCTACGAGCAGTACTTC. The gene calls are TRBV2 and TRBJ2-7, with 7 bases identical to TRBD2. In germline, CDR1 is SNHLY, CDR2 FYNNEI. This CDR3 is built from 13 residues.

This clone was recorded only once. The CDR3 nucleotides are TGTGCCTGGAGCGGTTCCGGTGGACACCAAACTGAAGCTTTCTTT. As protein: CAWSGSGGHQTEAFF. The genes are TRBV30 and TRBJ1-1; D perhaps matches TRBD1 (5 bases). From germline, CDR1 is GTSNPN and CDR2 SVGIG (reference sequence). The V end was cut by 3 bases, the J end by 5 bases, with 19 bases between. This CDR3 is built from 15 residues.

In its sample, this clone was seen once. The chain has TRBV2 and TRBJ2-3; 8 bases map to TRBD2. This CDR3 comprises 15 residues. Germline CDR1 is SNHLY and CDR2 is FYNNEI. The junction had 7 bases not matched to a gene; V was cut back by 4 bases and J by 4 bases. The CDR3 here is CASSVVGRDADTQYF. The CDR3 DNA is TGTGCCAGCAGTGTCGTCGGGAGGGACGCAGATACGCAGTATTTT.

V usage is TRBV3-1 (or the pseudogene TRBV3-2) and J usage is TRBJ1-3, with no clear D. V was cut by 4 bases and J by 3 bases, with 7 bases left in between. The CDR3 is 13 amino acids. The germline V gene has CDR1 LGHDT and CDR2 YNNKEL (reference sequence). In DNA, the CDR3 is TGTGCCAGCAGCCCAGGCAGTGGAAACACCATATATTTT. This codes for CASSPGSGNTIYF.

In DNA, the CDR3 is TGCGCCAGCAGCCAAGTAACAGGGGCGAGCTACACCTTC. Translated: CASSQVTGASYTF. The rearrangement joins TRBV4-3 to TRBJ1-2; 7 bases align to TRBD1. The junction had 5 bases not matched to a gene; V was cut back by 1 base and J by 9 bases. This CDR3 spans 13 amino acids. Germline values: CDR1 LGHNA, CDR2 YSLEER.